These 20 T cell receptor beta chains share one sample of origin, sequenced in a study of blood T cell repertoires in COVID-19. The table came from immunoSEQ multiplex PCR; TCRdb's copy has only in-frame clones and leaves some out. The repertoire includes approximately 330,000 clones, roughly 88% of them detected once, and 3.5% to 4% sits in the top ten. The sequenced sample consisted of peripheral blood. Source of these receptors: a woman aged 50 to 60 with active or convalescent COVID-19.

This clone was counted once. CDR3 loop: CASSQGGANYGYTF. The CDR3 coding sequence is TGTGCCAGCAGTCAAGGTGGAGCTAACTATGGCTACACCTTC. The rearrangement uses TRBV25-1 and TRBJ1-2; D is ambiguous. The CDR3 covers 14 residues. Germline assignment: CDR1 MGHDK and CDR2 SYGVNS. The V and J ends lost 5 bases and 0 bases respectively, with 10 bases between them.

This chain uses TRBV10-3 with TRBJ1-1; 9 positions agree with TRBD1. The CDR3 is made up of 12 amino acids. V was clipped by 8 bases and J by 5 bases; unmatched bases: 3. Germline loops: CDR1 ENHRY, CDR2 SYGVKD. CDR3 sequence: CAIGDRDTEAFF. CDR3 nucleotides: TGTGCCATCGGGGACAGGGATACTGAAGCTTTCTTT.

This chain joins TRBV12-3 or TRBV12-4 and TRBJ2-1; D is unclear. The ends were cut back, 2 bases at V and 5 bases at J, with 7 bases in the middle. CDR3 length equals 13 residues. Here the CDR3 reads CASSLLVDNEQFF. CDR3 in DNA: TGTGCCAGCAGTTTACTAGTAGACAATGAGCAGTTCTTC.

V usage is TRBV27 and J usage is TRBJ1-2; 7 nucleotides align to TRBD1. This CDR3 is built from 17 residues. Unmatched junction bases numbered 13, after V lost 5 bases and J lost 1 base. Per germline, CDR1 MNHEY and CDR2 SMNVEV (reference sequence). CDR3 residues: CASSMIRQGAINYGYTF. The CDR3 DNA reads TGTGCCAGCAGTATGATTCGACAGGGCGCTATTAACTATGGCTACACCTTC.

This chain uses TRBV19 with TRBJ2-2, with TRBD1 identical over 9 bases. This CDR3 has 18 residues. The germline gives CDR1 LNHDA, CDR2 SQIVND (reference sequence). The J segment lost 4 bases and the V segment lost 2 bases, leaving 11 bases of the junction unmatched. CDR3 sequence: CASSIYGVGQGFTGELFF. Here the CDR3 DNA reads TGTGCCAGTAGTATATATGGGGTGGGACAGGGTTTCACCGGGGAGCTGTTTTTT.

The chain uses TRBV28 and TRBJ1-6, with a weak D call TRBD1 (6 bases). The CDR3 is made up of 21 amino acids. Germline CDR1 MDHEN, CDR2 SYDVKM. Between the trimmed V and J ends, which lost 10 bases and 8 bases, there was a span of 39 bases. CDR3 amino acids: CATNFSRKITRSGGADSPLHF. The CDR3, as DNA: TGTGCCACCAACTTTTCACGGAAGATCACTAGATCGGGGGGCGCGGATTCACCCCTCCACTTT.

V usage is TRBV6-6 and J usage is TRBJ1-5; possibly TRBD1 for D (5 bases). The germline gives CDR1 MNHNY, CDR2 SVGAGI (reference sequence). Trimming took 7 bases from V and 1 from J, leaving 11 bases between them. CDR3 size: 14 residues. The CDR3 loop is CASKSDRSNQPQHF. In nucleotides, the CDR3 is TGTGCCAGCAAGTCCGACAGAAGCAATCAGCCCCAGCATTTT.

This chain links TRBV6-2 or TRBV6-3 with TRBJ1-1, with 7 bases fitting TRBD1. Unmatched junction bases numbered 10, after V lost 5 bases and J lost 4 bases. CDR3 size: 15 residues. CDR1 is MNHEY and CDR2 is SVGEGT in the germline V gene. The DNA of the CDR3 is TGTGCCAGCAGTGCTAGGGGGCGCGCCGCCACTGAAGCTTTCTTT. It specifies CASSARGRAATEAFF.

The V call is TRBV27, the J call TRBJ1-2, with D perhaps matching TRBD1 (5 bases). The germline CDR1 and CDR2 sequences are MNHEY and SMNVEV (reference sequence). V gave up 5 bases and J gave up 8 bases, with 12 bases separating them. This CDR3 is 12 amino acids long. This CDR3 is CASSTAGWGYTF. The CDR3 region has the DNA TGTGCCAGCAGTACCGCAGGGTGGGGCTACACCTTC.

The chain combines TRBV6-2 or TRBV6-3 with TRBJ2-7; D remains unclear. This CDR3 is 11 amino acids long. Germline lookup yields CDR1 MNHEY and CDR2 SVGEGT. V was trimmed by 6 bases and J by 2 bases, leaving 5 bases between them. CDR3 DNA sequence: TGTGCCAGCAGCGACACCTACGAGCAGTACTTC. Amino acids: CASSDTYEQYF.

The genes are TRBV2 and TRBJ2-7, with 9 nucleotides matching TRBD2. CDR3 length equals 14 residues. V shed 3 bases and J 3 bases; nucleotides not matched to a gene: 3. Germline CDR1 SNHLY, CDR2 FYNNEI. The CDR3 DNA sequence: TGTGCCAGCAGTGAGGCTAGCGGGAACTACGAGCAGTACTTC. It yields the protein CASSEASGNYEQYF.

Comment on this clone: The sample carries other DNA sequences with the same CDR3. The J gene is TRBJ1-2, the V gene TRBV6-2 or TRBV6-3; a weak D match, TRBD1 (5 bases). In germline, CDR1 is MNHEY, CDR2 SVGEGT. V dropped 4 bases and J dropped 2 bases, with 11 bases sitting between them. This CDR3 region has 14 residues. The CDR3: CASSSTQGNYGYTF. In DNA form, the CDR3 reads TGTGCCAGCAGTTCCACCCAGGGAAACTATGGCTACACCTTC.

The table lists this clone with a few counts. CDR3 nucleotide sequence: TGTGCCAGCAGCTCCCAGGCGAACACTGAAGCTTTCTTT. Translated, it gives CASSSQANTEAFF. The gene calls are TRBV7-2 and TRBJ1-1, with D unresolved. CDR1 is SGHTA, CDR2 FQGNSA, per germline. The CDR3 is 13 residues long. Trimming took 4 bases from V and 1 from J, leaving 7 bases between them.

J is TRBJ2-3 and V is TRBV7-6, with a tentative D call TRBD1 (5 bases). Germline assignment: CDR1 SGHVS and CDR2 FNYEAQ. The CDR3 is 17 amino acids. V shed 5 bases and J shed 3 bases, with 21 bases lying between them. The CDR3 nucleotides are TGTGCCAGCAGCCACCCCAATGAAGGGGTGGAGACAGATACGCAGTATTTT. Translated, it gives CASSHPNEGVETDTQYF. The variable domain in full, completed from reference TRBV7-6 and TRBJ2-3, reads GAGVSQSPRYKVTKRGQDVALRCDPISGHVSLYWYRQALGQGPEFLTYFNYEAQQDKSGLPNDRFSAERPEGSISTLTIQRTEQRDSAMYRCASSHPNEGVETDTQYFGPGTRLTVL.

The chain has TRBV15 and TRBJ2-5, with D perhaps TRBD1 (6 bases). Trimming cost V 0 bases and J 5 bases, with 13 bases left between them. The germline V gene encodes CDR1 LNHNV and CDR2 YYDKDF (reference sequence). The CDR3 covers 15 residues. The CDR3 sequence: CATSRDLGQSETQYF. DNA for the CDR3: TGTGCCACCAGCAGAGACCTCGGACAGTCTGAGACCCAGTACTTC.

The J gene is TRBJ2-7, the V gene TRBV7-2; maybe TRBD1 (6 bases). The CDR3 loop spans 14 amino acids. Germline V gives CDR1 SGHTA, CDR2 FQGNSA. V was pared by 1 base and J by 5 bases, with 12 bases between. The DNA of the CDR3 is TGTGCCAGCAGCTTAGACAGGGTTATCAACGAGCAGTACTTC. As protein: CASSLDRVINEQYF.

The V call is TRBV10-3, the J call TRBJ1-1; 9 bases map to TRBD1. Trimming cost V 10 bases and J 1 base; bases outside gene matches: 19. The CDR3 extends over 18 amino acids. Germline values: CDR1 ENHRY, CDR2 SYGVKD. The CDR3 DNA is TGTGCCACCCAACCTAACCGAGGGGGACAGGGAGGGAACACTGAAGCTTTCTTT. It specifies CATQPNRGGQGGNTEAFF.

The V and J genes are TRBV12-3 or TRBV12-4 and TRBJ1-2; D unresolved. The V end was cut by 7 bases, the J end by 8 bases, with 11 bases between. The CDR3 spans 11 residues. In DNA form, the CDR3 reads TGTGCCAGCATTTACAGAGGGGGCTACACCTTC. The encoded protein is CASIYRGGYTF.

V is TRBV6-6 and J is TRBJ1-4; 7 bases match TRBD1. J gave up 6 bases and V 7 bases, and 5 bases lay outside the gene matches. The CDR3 sequence is 13 residues long. CDR1 is MNHNY and CDR2 is SVGAGI in the germline V gene (reference sequence). CDR3 residues: CASMGQPHEKLFF. Here the CDR3 DNA reads TGTGCCAGCATGGGACAGCCCCATGAAAAACTGTTTTTT.

The chain carries TRBV7-9 and TRBJ2-2; maybe TRBD1 (5 bases). Trimming removed 5 bases at V and 1 base at J, with 20 bases between. CDR1 is SEHNR, CDR2 FQNEAQ, per germline (reference sequence). The CDR3 length is 18 residues. CDR3: CASSLPRWGRENTGELFF. For the CDR3, the DNA is TGTGCCAGCAGCCTACCACGGTGGGGCAGAGAGAACACCGGGGAGCTGTTTTTT.